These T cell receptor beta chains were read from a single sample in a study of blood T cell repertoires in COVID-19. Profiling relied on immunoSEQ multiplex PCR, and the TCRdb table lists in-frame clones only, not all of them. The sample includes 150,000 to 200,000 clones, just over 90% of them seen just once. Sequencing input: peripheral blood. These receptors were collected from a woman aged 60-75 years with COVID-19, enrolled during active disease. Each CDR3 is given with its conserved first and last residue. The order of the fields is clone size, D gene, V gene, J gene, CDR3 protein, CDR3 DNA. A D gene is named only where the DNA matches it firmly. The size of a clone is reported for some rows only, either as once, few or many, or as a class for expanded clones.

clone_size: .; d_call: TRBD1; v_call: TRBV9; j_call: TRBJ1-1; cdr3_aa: CASSPRATGDNTEAFF; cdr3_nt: TGTGCCAGCAGCCCACGGGCCACAGGGGATAACACTGAAGCTTTCTTT
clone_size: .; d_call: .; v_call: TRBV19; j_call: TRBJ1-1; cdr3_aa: CASSIRGDTEAFF; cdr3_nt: TGTGCCAGTAGTATCCGGGGAGATACTGAAGCTTTCTTT
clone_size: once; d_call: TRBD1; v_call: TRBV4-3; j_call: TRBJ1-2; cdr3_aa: CASSQDRGRGYGYTF; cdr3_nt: TGCGCCAGCAGCCAAGACAGGGGGCGAGGCTATGGCTACACCTTC
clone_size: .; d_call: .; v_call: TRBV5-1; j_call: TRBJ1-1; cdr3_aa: CASSLQGIDTEAFF; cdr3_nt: TGCGCCAGCAGCTTACAGGGAATTGATACTGAAGCTTTCTTT
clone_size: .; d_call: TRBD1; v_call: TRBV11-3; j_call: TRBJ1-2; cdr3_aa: CASSLELGGMSGYTF; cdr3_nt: TGTGCCAGCAGCTTAGAGTTAGGGGGCATGTCAGGCTACACCTTC
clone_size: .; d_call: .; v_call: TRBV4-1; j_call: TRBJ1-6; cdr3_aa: CASSQGEDLRSPLHF; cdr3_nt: TGCGCCAGCAGCCAAGGGGAGGATCTCCGATCACCCCTCCACTTT
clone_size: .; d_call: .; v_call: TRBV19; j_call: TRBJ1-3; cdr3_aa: CASSMGRNTIYF; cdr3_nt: TGTGCCAGTAGTATGGGGCGAAACACCATATATTTT
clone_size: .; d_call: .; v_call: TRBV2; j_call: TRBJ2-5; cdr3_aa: CASSGGIQETQYF; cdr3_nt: TGTGCCAGCAGTGGAGGGATCCAAGAGACCCAGTACTTC
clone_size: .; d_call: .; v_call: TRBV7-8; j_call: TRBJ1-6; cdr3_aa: CAGGTRNSPLHF; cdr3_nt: TGTGCCGGCGGGACCAGGAATTCACCCCTCCACTTT
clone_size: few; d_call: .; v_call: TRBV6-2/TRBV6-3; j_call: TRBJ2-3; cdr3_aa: CASSATRLAWTDTQYF; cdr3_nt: TGTGCCAGCAGCGCGACCCGGCTAGCGTGGACAGATACGCAGTATTTT
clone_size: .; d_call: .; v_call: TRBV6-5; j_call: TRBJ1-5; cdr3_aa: CASSSAGSNQPQHF; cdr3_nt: TGTGCCAGCAGTTCGGCAGGGTCCAATCAGCCCCAGCATTTT
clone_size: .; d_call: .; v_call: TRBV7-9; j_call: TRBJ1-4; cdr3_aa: CASSLRVDPGTNEKLFF; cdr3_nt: TGTGCCAGCAGCTTACGAGTGGATCCGGGGACTAATGAAAAACTGTTTTTT
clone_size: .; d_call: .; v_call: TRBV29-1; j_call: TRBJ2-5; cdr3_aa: CSGSHLRETQYF; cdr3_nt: TGCAGCGGCTCCCATTTGAGGGAGACCCAGTACTTC
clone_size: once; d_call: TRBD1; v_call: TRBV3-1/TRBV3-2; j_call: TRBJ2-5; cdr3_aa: CASSQALGQGKRTQYF; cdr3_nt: TGTGCCAGCAGCCAGGCCCTTGGACAGGGGAAGAGGACCCAGTACTTC
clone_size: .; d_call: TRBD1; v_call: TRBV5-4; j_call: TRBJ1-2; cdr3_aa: CASSPDRGLGYGYTF; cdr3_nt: TGTGCCAGCAGCCCCGACAGGGGCTTAGGCTATGGCTACACCTTC
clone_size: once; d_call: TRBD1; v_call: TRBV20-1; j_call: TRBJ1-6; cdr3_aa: CSASRTGAINNSPLHF; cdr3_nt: TGCAGTGCTAGTCGGACAGGCGCGATTAATAATTCACCCCTCCACTTT
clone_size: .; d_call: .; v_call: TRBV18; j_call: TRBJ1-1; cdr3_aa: CASSPEVGGTEAFF; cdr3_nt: TGTGCCAGCTCACCAGAAGTGGGGGGCACTGAAGCTTTCTTT